This TCR beta chain was profiled in a study of high-grade serous ovarian cancer treatment subgroups (dated by TCRdb to about 2021). About the full investigation: Sequencing yielded a mean of 14,192 reads and 6,000 to 9,000 unique TCR beta rearrangements per sample. The study profiled TCR beta repertoires in high-grade serous ovarian cancer patients grouped by complete gross resection or neoadjuvant chemotherapy response under a laparoscopic triage algorithm. Each patient contributed one primary tumor and two metastatic tumor samples, giving 75 to 95 samples in total. Of the roughly 30 patients in the cohort, approximately ten had no residual disease after primary surgery (R0), approximately ten were excellent NACT responders, and approximately ten were poor NACT responders.

Collection of tumor samples took place before definitive surgery or chemotherapy. Genomic DNA was extracted by the MD Anderson Biospecimen Extraction Resource, and TCR sequencing was done by the MD Anderson Cancer Genomics Laboratory. High-throughput TCR profiling via ImmunoSEQ was performed on the approximately 90 tumor samples. On the study's bioinformatics: Richness (unique productive sequences), clonality, evenness and relatedness were included as repertoire diversity metrics, and similarity between samples was assessed with the Bhattacharyya coefficient. A sensitivity analysis that removed TCRs with fewer than two reads produced consistent conclusions. TCRdb carries this immuneACCESS record with in-frame sequences only. Its versions omit some clonotypes, under half of them owing to an unresolved V gene in the studies checked, with the rest unexplained. V and J calls and clone size are those listed in that table; D and trimming were worked out from the DNA. For this sample there are around 8,800 clones; 80% to 90% appear just once. 1.7% of the sample comes from the top ten.

What the research found in general, with its limitations: Neoantigen level correlated positively with TCR clonal relatedness, and copy number variation and mutation load from whole-genome sequencing showed a positive trend with TCR clonal relatedness. Repertoire similarity between tumors from the same patient ranged from about 0.1 to 0.8, while tumors from different patients showed almost no similarity. TCR repertoire analyses focused on CDR3; CDR1 and CDR2 were not analyzed. Spatial information was not captured by bulk tumor TCR sequencing, so insight into HGSC tumor complexity and diversity was limited.

Based on the germline V gene, the CDR1 and CDR2 sequences are SGHTA and FQGNSA. Inclusive of the bounding cysteine and phenylalanine, the CDR3 is 14 residues long. Only the CDR3 DNA stays, 42 bases, in frame from base 1. V sheds 3 bases and J sheds 4 bases, leaving 9 bases between their ends. This clone was picked up one time. Its target antigen remains unknown. No base-level quality is on record; no much larger clone is a single base apart. The sequence came from a human donor with high-grade serous ovarian cancer. The chain links TRBV7-2 with TRBJ2-2, with no reliable assignment of the D segment. Sequences were obtained from tumor tissue. DNA sequence: TGTGCCAGCAGCTTTTCTAGAGGCACCGGGGAGCTGTTTTTT. It is translated as CASSFSRGTGELFF.